This is a list of T cell receptor beta chains from one sample in a study of blood T cell repertoires in COVID-19. Clones were read by immunoSEQ multiplex PCR, and TCRdb kept only the in-frame ones, dropping some. The sample lists 200,000 to 300,000 clones; about 91% were seen once. Material: peripheral blood. The receptors come from a person aged 18-35 years with COVID-19, enrolled during active disease. Each CDR3 is given with its conserved first and last residue. A D gene is named only where the DNA matches it firmly. For some rows the clone size is stated as once, few or many, or as a class when expanded; others skip it.

>TRBJ1-3|NA|TRBV9|NA
CASSASRYLSGNTIYF
TGTGCCAGCAGCGCTTCACGGTACCTCTCTGGAAACACCATATATTTT
>TRBJ2-7|TRBD2|TRBV13|NA
CASSSLAGDGVEQYF
TGTGCCAGCAGCTCCCTCGCGGGAGATGGGGTCGAGCAGTACTTC
>TRBJ2-1|TRBD1|TRBV29-1|NA
CSVNEPGQVGEQFF
TGCAGCGTGAACGAACCGGGACAGGTGGGTGAGCAGTTCTTC
>TRBJ1-5|TRBD1|TRBV6-6|NA
CATRDSQNQPQHF
TGTGCCACACGGGACAGCCAGAATCAGCCCCAGCATTTT
>TRBJ2-1|TRBD2|TRBV29-1|NA
CSVAGLAGGNNEQFF
TGCAGCGTTGCTGGACTAGCGGGAGGGAACAATGAGCAGTTCTTC
>TRBJ2-1|NA|TRBV10-2|NA
CASTSGGEQFF
TGCGCCAGCACTTCGGGTGGAGAGCAGTTCTTC
>TRBJ2-7|TRBD2|TRBV9|few
CASSPGLAGGRAYEQYF
TGTGCCAGCAGCCCTGGACTAGCGGGAGGCCGGGCCTACGAGCAGTACTTC
>TRBJ2-1|NA|TRBV6-2/TRBV6-3|NA
CASSQTNREQFF
TGTGCCAGCAGTCAGACCAACAGGGAGCAGTTCTTC
>TRBJ1-4|TRBD1|TRBV30|NA
CAWKQGDEKLFF
TGTGCCTGGAAGCAGGGGGATGAAAAACTGTTTTTT
>TRBJ2-1|NA|TRBV9|NA
CASSGAGAYNEQFF
TGTGCCAGCAGCGGTGCGGGCGCATACAATGAGCAGTTCTTC
>TRBJ2-3|NA|TRBV11-2|NA
CASSPQPRGTDTQYF
TGTGCCAGCAGCCCTCAACCTAGAGGGACAGATACGCAGTATTTT
>TRBJ2-1|NA|TRBV7-9|NA
CASSLGEVLTDEQFF
TGTGCCAGCAGCTTAGGTGAAGTCTTAACAGATGAGCAGTTCTTC
>TRBJ2-5|NA|TRBV29-1|NA
CSAVFETQYF
TGCAGCGCCGTGTTCGAGACCCAGTACTTC
>TRBJ2-4|TRBD2|TRBV27|NA
CASSPGLVEAKNIQYF
TGTGCCAGCAGTCCGGGACTAGTCGAAGCCAAAAACATTCAGTACTTC
>TRBJ1-4|NA|TRBV11-2|NA
CASRPGRAESAPKEKLFF
TGTGCCAGCAGACCTGGGAGGGCGGAATCGGCGCCCAAAGAAAAACTGTTTTTT
>TRBJ2-3|NA|TRBV5-4|NA
CASSLGGTDLGDTQYF
TGTGCCAGCAGCTTGGGTGGTACAGACCTTGGCGATACGCAGTATTTT
>TRBJ1-4|TRBD1|TRBV5-6|NA
CASSFDRGIEGEKLFF
TGTGCCAGCAGCTTCGACAGGGGGATTGAAGGCGAAAAACTGTTTTTT
>TRBJ1-6|NA|TRBV25-1|NA
CASSEYKEGGVSPLHF
TGTGCCAGCAGTGAATATAAGGAAGGGGGGGTATCACCCCTCCACTTT
>TRBJ2-1|NA|TRBV29-1|NA
CSVEDQAKQGPTNEQFF
TGCAGCGTTGAAGATCAGGCTAAGCAGGGCCCTACAAATGAGCAGTTCTTC
>TRBJ2-3|TRBD2|TRBV6-2/TRBV6-3|once
CASTPRAGGPSTDTQYF
TGTGCCAGCACCCCACGAGCGGGAGGGCCTAGCACAGATACGCAGTATTTT
>TRBJ2-1|NA|TRBV11-2|NA
CASSLSLSSYNEQFF
TGTGCCAGCAGCTTATCCCTGAGCTCCTACAATGAGCAGTTCTTC
>TRBJ2-7|TRBD1|TRBV15|NA
CATSRETGEYEQYF
TGTGCCACCAGCAGAGAGACAGGGGAGTACGAGCAGTACTTC
>TRBJ2-3|TRBD2|TRBV3-1/TRBV3-2|NA
CASSRLRGLAGGLTDTQYF
TGTGCCAGCAGCCGCCTCAGGGGGCTAGCGGGAGGCCTCACAGATACGCAGTATTTT
>TRBJ2-1|NA|TRBV5-8|few
CASSSVGDLTYNEQFF
TGTGCCAGCAGCTCGGTCGGAGACCTAACCTACAATGAGCAGTTCTTC
>TRBJ2-5|NA|TRBV9|NA
CASSPASGQTQYF
TGTGCCAGCAGCCCAGCCAGCGGGCAGACCCAGTACTTC
>TRBJ1-5|NA|TRBV7-2|NA
CASSLEREQPQHF
TGTGCCAGCAGCTTAGAAAGAGAGCAGCCCCAGCATTTT
>TRBJ1-4|TRBD1|TRBV29-1|NA
CSVESGQAGKLFF
TGCAGCGTTGAATCTGGACAGGCCGGGAAACTGTTTTTT
>TRBJ2-1|NA|TRBV5-6|NA
CASASTGEDYNEQFF
TGTGCCAGCGCTTCTACGGGAGAGGACTACAATGAGCAGTTCTTC